The T cell receptor beta chain described here comes from a study of blood T cell repertoires in COVID-19. Study at large: COVID-19 samples, acute and convalescent, were from the United States, Italy and Spain. PBMCs, B-cell-depleted T cells, or T cells provided the cDNA or gDNA that made up the material.

Original processing notes: Nucleated cell number was recorded as an estimate derived from reference gene primer amplification. Sequenced by immunoSEQ multiplex PCR; TCRdb stores in-frame clones only, minus some. V and J calls and clone size are copied from that table; D and trimming were computed from the DNA. The sample includes roughly 250,000 clones, 75% to 90% of them seen just once. This clone was detected once. This CDR3 has 14 residues. The V end was cut by 1 base, the J end by 1 base, with 7 bases between. Germline lookup yields CDR1 LGHDT and CDR2 YNNKEL (reference sequence). This TCR was sampled from a man between 60 and 75 years old who had recovered from COVID-19. This chain links TRBV3-1 (or the pseudogene TRBV3-2) with TRBJ1-1; D is ambiguous. Material: peripheral blood. CDR3 nucleotides: TGTGCCAGCAGCCAAGCACGGTGGAACACTGAAGCTTTCTTT. The encoded protein is CASSQARWNTEAFF.